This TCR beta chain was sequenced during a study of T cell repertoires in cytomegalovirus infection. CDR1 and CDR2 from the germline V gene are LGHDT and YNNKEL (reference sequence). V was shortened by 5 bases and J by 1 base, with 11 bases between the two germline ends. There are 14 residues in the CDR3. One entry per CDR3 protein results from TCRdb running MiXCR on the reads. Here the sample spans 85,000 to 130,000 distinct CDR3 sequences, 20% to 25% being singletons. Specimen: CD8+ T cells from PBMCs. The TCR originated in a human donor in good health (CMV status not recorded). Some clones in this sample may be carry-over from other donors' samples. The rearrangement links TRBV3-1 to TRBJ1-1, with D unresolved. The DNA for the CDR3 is TGTGCCAGCAGCGCAGAGGCGACGAACACTGAAGCTTTCTTT. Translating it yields CASSAEATNTEAFF.